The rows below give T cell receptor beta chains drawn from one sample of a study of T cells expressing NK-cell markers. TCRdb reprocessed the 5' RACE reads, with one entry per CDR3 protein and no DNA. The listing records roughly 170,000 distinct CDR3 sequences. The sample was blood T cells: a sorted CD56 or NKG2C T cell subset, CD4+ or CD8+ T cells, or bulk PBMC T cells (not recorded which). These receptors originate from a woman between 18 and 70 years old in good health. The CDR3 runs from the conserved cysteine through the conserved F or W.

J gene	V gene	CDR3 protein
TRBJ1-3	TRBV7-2	CASSSQRGFLQNTIYF
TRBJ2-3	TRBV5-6	CASRKSGATDTQYF
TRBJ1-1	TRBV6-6	CASRRGWETEAFF
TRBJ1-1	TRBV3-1	CASSQAASNTEAFF
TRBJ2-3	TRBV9	CASSVGPSGTSTDTQYF
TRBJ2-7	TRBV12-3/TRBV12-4	CASSLTGGNEQYF
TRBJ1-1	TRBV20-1	CSASPPPGMNTEAFF
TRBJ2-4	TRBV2	CASIEEGNIQYF
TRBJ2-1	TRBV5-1	CASSGPGTGILGTYNEQFF
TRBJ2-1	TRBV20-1	CSAARFYEQFF
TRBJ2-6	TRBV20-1	CSARLGGANVLTF
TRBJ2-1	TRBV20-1	CSARVASGSSYNEQFF
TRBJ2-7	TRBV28	CASNPPHSGEQYF
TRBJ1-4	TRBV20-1	CSAYAPTGEVTNEKLFF
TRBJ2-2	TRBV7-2	CASSGGGGRTNTGELFF
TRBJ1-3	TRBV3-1	CASTPGQRVGNTIYF
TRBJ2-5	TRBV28	CASKTLSARQETQYF
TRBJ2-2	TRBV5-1	CASSRGTLAGELFF
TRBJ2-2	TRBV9	CASSAGTGWPGELFF
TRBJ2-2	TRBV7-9	CASSLGHPNTGELFF
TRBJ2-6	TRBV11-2	CASSPQVSGANVLTF
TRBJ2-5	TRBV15	CATSREGGRGLKTQYF
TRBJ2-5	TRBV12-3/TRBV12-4	CASSFEGRQTQYF
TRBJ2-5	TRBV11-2	CASSLERSETQYF
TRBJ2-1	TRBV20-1	CSAARGAMSYNEQFF
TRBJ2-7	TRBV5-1	CASSLSYSEQYF
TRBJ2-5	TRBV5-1	CASTLMGTEVETQYF
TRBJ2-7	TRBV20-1	CSARGGSVAYEQYF
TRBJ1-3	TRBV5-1	CASSLWATSSGNTIYF
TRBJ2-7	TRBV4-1	CASSQSGPTSATYEQYF
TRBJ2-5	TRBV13	CASRTSGSGETQYF
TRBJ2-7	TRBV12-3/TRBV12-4	CASSLEGGAGYEQYF
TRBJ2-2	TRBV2	CASSVDGSNTGELFF
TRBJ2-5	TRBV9	CASSARTGTGVGTQYF
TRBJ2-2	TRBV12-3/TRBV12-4	CASSGSGTNTGELFF
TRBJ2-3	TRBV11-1	CASSRGTATGLAGATDTQYF
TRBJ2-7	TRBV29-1	CSVEATGTTYEQYF
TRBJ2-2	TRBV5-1	CASRRVQQGTTGELFF
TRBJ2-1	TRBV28	CASSPNGGDREQFF
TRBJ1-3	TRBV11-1	CASSLNFQIRSSGNTIYF
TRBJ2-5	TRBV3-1	CATEEGLAGSLQETQYF
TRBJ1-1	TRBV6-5	CASSYDGGGTEAFF
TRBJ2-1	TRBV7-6	CASSPRVAEAYNEQFF
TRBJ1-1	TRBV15	CATRRGGDDTEAFF